This T cell receptor beta chain was sequenced in a study of early T cells in non-severe SARS-CoV-2 infection. This clonotype has only a few counts. The CDR3 runs to 15 residues. J was trimmed by 8 bases and V by 6 bases; bases with no gene match: 7. Germline V gene sequence: CDR1 MNHGY, CDR2 SVAAGI. As part of library construction, unique molecular identifiers were attached to individual cDNA molecules. From the 5' RACE reads, TCRdb called clonotypes with MiXCR, one entry per CDR3 protein. The repertoire includes 35,000 to 45,000 distinct CDR3 sequences, 5% to 6.5% of them detected once, and approximately 8.4% sits in the top ten.

Specimen: whole blood, collected at baseline. This chain uses TRBV6-9 with TRBJ1-4; 12 nucleotides agree with TRBD1. The clonotype was recovered from an adult who was a healthcare worker with PCR-confirmed SARS-CoV-2 infection or an uninfected control (not recorded which). The DNA of the CDR3 is TGTGCCAGCAGACCTGGGGGGACAGGGGGCGAAAAACTGTTTTTT. Amino acids: CASRPGGTGGEKLFF.